This TCR beta chain was found in a study of blood T cell repertoires in COVID-19. Profiling relied on immunoSEQ multiplex PCR, and the TCRdb table lists in-frame clones only, not all of them. Of fewer than 300,000 clones in the sample, 90% are singletons; the top ten hold 1.1%. The V end lost 4 bases, the J end lost 16 bases, and 20 bases lay between the germline ends. CDR1 is MNHEY, CDR2 SVGEGT, per germline. This CDR3 is built from 13 residues. The cohort comprised adults aged roughly 18 to 95 years residing in approximately 25 US areas. Cohort allocation depended upon clinical history that participants reported. Symptom resolution, clearance, or two negative PCRs marked the recovered donors of Cohort 3.

This TCR derives from a woman under 40 who had recovered from COVID-19. J is TRBJ1-5 and V is TRBV6-2 or TRBV6-3; D gene ambiguous. The specimen was PBMCs or T cells enriched from blood (not recorded which). The CDR3 reads CASSSIFRENRHF. The CDR3 DNA reads TGTGCCAGCAGTTCGATCTTCCGGGAGAACAGACATTTT.